This T cell receptor beta chain was recorded in a study of T cell changes during pregnancy in multiple sclerosis (dated by TCRdb to the late 2010s). With regard to the full study: The study examined how the T cell repertoire changed over the course of pregnancy in women with multiple sclerosis.

Regarding this clone: The specificity of this receptor is unknown. One base away there is no much larger clone; base qualities are not given.

V and J are truncated by 5 bases and 5 bases respectively, leaving an intervening sequence of 6 bases. There are 11 amino acids in the CDR3, from cysteine to phenylalanine inclusive. Of the read, only the CDR3 DNA is kept; its 33 bases are in frame from base 1. For CDR1 and CDR2, the germline V gene lists SGHAT and FQNNGV. To prepare the library, the immunoSEQ multiplex PCR assay was applied. Imported from immuneACCESS, the table was reduced by TCRdb to in-frame sequences with V and J called. These copies leave out some clones; in studies compared against another copy, an unresolved V gene accounts for under half, and the cause of the remainder is not known. The sample profile shows about 92,000 clones; 80% to 95% of them were found once. In total, the top ten clones hold 1.5% to 1.9% of the sample.

The input for sequencing was peripheral blood, taken in the first trimester of pregnancy. This receptor was identified in a female donor with multiple sclerosis, enrolled in a pregnancy study. The chain links TRBV11-2 with TRBJ2-5, with the D gene not confidently named. The CDR3 protein: CASSRAETQYF. The nucleotide sequence reads as follows: TGTGCCAGCAGCCGCGCGGAGACCCAGTACTTC.